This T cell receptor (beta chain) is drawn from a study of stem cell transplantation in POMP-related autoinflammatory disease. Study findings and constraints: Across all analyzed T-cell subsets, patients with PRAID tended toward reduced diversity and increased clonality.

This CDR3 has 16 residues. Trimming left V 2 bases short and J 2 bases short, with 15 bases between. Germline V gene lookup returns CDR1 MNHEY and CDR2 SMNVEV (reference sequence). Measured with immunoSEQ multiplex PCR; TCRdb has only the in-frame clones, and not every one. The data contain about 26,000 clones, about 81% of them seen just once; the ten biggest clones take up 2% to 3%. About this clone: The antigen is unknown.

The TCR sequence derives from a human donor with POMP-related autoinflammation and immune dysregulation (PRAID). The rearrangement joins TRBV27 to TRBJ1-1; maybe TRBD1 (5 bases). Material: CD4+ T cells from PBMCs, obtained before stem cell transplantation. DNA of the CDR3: TGTGCCAGCAGTTTAAGGGGAACAGTTCTTAACACTGAAGCTTTCTTT. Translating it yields CASSLRGTVLNTEAFF.